The next 29 T cell receptor beta chains were all read from a single sample in a study of OX40 agonist ivuxolimab in advanced cancers. Measured with immunoSEQ multiplex PCR; TCRdb has only the in-frame clones, and not every one. The sample has roughly 12,000 clones; around 87% are singletons. Sequencing was performed on CD4+ or CD8+ T cells sorted from blood, taken in a trial of the OX40 agonist ivuxolimab. Source of these receptors: an adult with an advanced solid tumor such as melanoma, head and neck, liver or kidney cancer.

The J gene is TRBJ1-2, the V gene TRBV7-2, with 8 bases lining up with TRBD1. With V trimmed by 4 bases and J by 9 bases, 7 bases remained unmatched. Germline V CDR1 and CDR2: SGHTA, FQGNSA. CDR3 length: 13 amino acids. CDR3 in amino acids: CASSSTGAESYTF. The CDR3 DNA reads TGTGCCAGCAGCTCGACAGGGGCGGAGAGCTACACCTTC.

The chain uses TRBV5-4 and TRBJ2-2; D is ambiguous. The CDR3 extends over 14 amino acids. V was cut by 2 bases and J by 6 bases, with 11 bases left in between. The germline V gene has CDR1 SGHNT and CDR2 YYREEE (reference sequence). The CDR3 protein is CASSLNGRPGELFF. The CDR3 nucleotides read TGTGCCAGCAGCTTAAACGGCCGTCCCGGGGAGCTGTTTTTT.

The V call is TRBV29-1, the J call TRBJ2-1, with 14 bases lining up with TRBD2. Looked up from germline, CDR1 is SQVTM and CDR2 is ANQGSEA. Trimming at V came to 8 bases and at J to 8 bases, leaving 11 bases not matched to a gene. The CDR3 has 15 amino acids. As DNA, the CDR3 is TGCAGCTCCACGGGACTAGCGGGAGACGGCGATGAGCAGTTCTTC. The encoded protein is CSSTGLAGDGDEQFF.

CDR3 in DNA: TGTGCCAGCAGTACACAGCGGTTTACCTACGAGCAGTACTTC. It yields the protein CASSTQRFTYEQYF. V usage is TRBV28 and J usage is TRBJ2-7; D perhaps matches TRBD2 (5 bases). V was trimmed by 5 bases and J by 2 bases, leaving 13 bases between them. The CDR3 totals 14 residues. Germline V gives CDR1 MDHEN, CDR2 SYDVKM.

This clone was counted once. The V call is TRBV11-3, the J call TRBJ2-7, with 8 bases matching TRBD1. This CDR3 region has 16 residues. V was clipped by 5 bases and J by 2 bases; unmatched bases: 11. The V gene's germline CDR1 is SGHNT and CDR2 YENEEA. CDR3 coding DNA: TGTGCCAGCAGCCCCCGACAGGGGAAAGGGGCCTACGAGCAGTACTTC. Its protein product is CASSPRQGKGAYEQYF.

The genes are TRBV16 and TRBJ1-1, with D unresolved. The length of the CDR3 is 13 residues. Germline assignment: CDR1 KGHSY and CDR2 FQNENV. V dropped 4 bases and J dropped 0 bases, with 6 bases sitting between them. The CDR3 bases are TGTGCCAGCAGCCCATACATGAACACTGAAGCTTTCTTT. The encoded protein is CASSPYMNTEAFF.

This clone was picked up a small number of times. This chain joins TRBV9 and TRBJ2-1; TRBD2 agrees at 14 bases. This CDR3 has 16 amino acids. Trimming removed 4 bases from V and 5 bases from J; junction bases left unmatched: 5. Germline V gene data show CDR1 as SGDLS and CDR2 as YYNGEE. The CDR3 sequence: CASSSGGLAGDNEQFF. The CDR3 nucleotides read TGTGCCAGCAGCTCGGGGGGACTAGCGGGAGACAATGAGCAGTTCTTC.

For the CDR3, the DNA is TGCGCCAGCAGCTTAGCGGGCGTACAGAATGAGCAGTTCTTC. Translated: CASSLAGVQNEQFF. The genes are TRBV5-1 and TRBJ2-1, with D maybe TRBD2 (6 bases). Germline V gives CDR1 SGHRS, CDR2 YFSETQ. The CDR3 sequence is 14 residues long. Deletions cut 2 bases from V and 7 bases from J, with 13 bases between.

The V and J genes are TRBV6-6 and TRBJ1-1, with D unresolved. This CDR3 contains 10 residues. Germline V gene data show CDR1 as MNHNY and CDR2 as SVGAGI (reference sequence). The germline V and J ends were trimmed by 8 bases and 8 bases, with 9 bases remaining between them. The CDR3, as DNA: TGTGCCAGCCGCACCAGCGAAGCTTTCTTT. Translation gives CASRTSEAFF.

The chain is built from TRBV21-1 and TRBJ2-7; TRBD1, as called in the table, went unchecked against the DNA. TRBV21-1 is a documented pseudogene. CDR3 length: 19 amino acids. CDR3 in amino acids: CASSQDGGIRSGWIYEQYF. CDR3 bases: TGTGCCAGCAGCCAGGACGGCGGTATAAGGTCAGGGTGGATTTACGAGCAGTACTTC.

This chain joins TRBV7-3 and TRBJ2-2, with unresolved D. The V gene lost 2 bases and the J gene lost 6 bases, with 10 bases spanning the gap. The CDR3 sequence is 14 residues long. CDR1 is SGHTA and CDR2 is FQGTGA in the germline V gene. The CDR3 DNA follows: TGTGCCAGCAGCTTAGGGTTGGGCCCCGGGGAGCTGTTTTTT. Protein product: CASSLGLGPGELFF.

The J gene is TRBJ2-7, the V gene TRBV29-1, with a possible D match to TRBD1 (6 bases). CDR1 and CDR2 from the germline V gene are SQVTM and ANQGSEA. Trimming cost V 7 bases and J 6 bases, with 22 bases left between them. The CDR3 has 14 amino acids. CDR3 region: CSAVRLGTRFEQYF. In DNA form, the CDR3 reads TGCAGCGCCGTCCGGCTCGGGACACGGTTCGAGCAGTACTTC.

This clone occurred once. The genes are TRBV11-3 and TRBJ2-1; D may be TRBD1 (7 bases). CDR3 length: 19 residues. V gave up 4 bases and J gave up 1 base, with 23 bases separating them. Germline assignment: CDR1 SGHNT and CDR2 YENEEA. Here the CDR3 DNA reads TGTGCCAGCAGCTCCGGGGGACAGCTGATGATGATATCCTACAATGAGCAGTTCTTC. Its protein product is CASSSGGQLMMISYNEQFF.

The CDR3 region has the DNA TGTGCCAGCTGGGGTGCGAACACCGGGGAGCTGTTTTTT. Translation: CASWGANTGELFF. The rearrangement uses TRBV19 and TRBJ2-2, with D unresolved. CDR3 length equals 13 residues. CDR1 LNHDA and CDR2 SQIVND come from the germline V gene (reference sequence). Trimming removed 9 bases from V and 0 bases from J, with 8 bases in between.

The rearrangement joins TRBV4-1 to TRBJ2-1; perhaps TRBD2 as D (5 bases). V shed 1 base and J shed 4 bases, with 14 bases lying between them. From germline, CDR1 is MGHRA and CDR2 YSYEKL. The CDR3 covers 16 residues. The CDR3 reads CASSQAAGMTYNEQFF. The CDR3 DNA follows: TGCGCCAGCAGCCAAGCTGCCGGGATGACTTACAATGAGCAGTTCTTC.

The chain joins TRBV19 to TRBJ2-7; maybe TRBD1 (6 bases). Germline-derived CDR1 and CDR2 are LNHDA and SQIVND (reference sequence). The V and J ends lost 8 bases and 4 bases respectively, with 15 bases between them. The CDR3 loop spans 13 amino acids. CDR3 protein: CASSDRKEYEQYF. The CDR3 coding sequence is TGTGCCAGTTCCGACAGGAAAGAATACGAGCAGTACTTC.

The rearrangement uses TRBV7-3 and TRBJ2-7, with 7 bases identical to TRBD2. With V trimmed by 3 bases and J by 2 bases, 4 bases remained unmatched. The CDR3 runs 14 residues. Germline lookup yields CDR1 SGHTA and CDR2 FQGTGA. The chain's CDR3 is CASSLGTNPYEQYF. The DNA of the CDR3 is TGTGCCAGCAGCTTGGGGACTAACCCCTACGAGCAGTACTTC.

J is TRBJ1-5 and V is TRBV28, with TRBD1 as a possible D gene (6 bases). The CDR3 spans 13 residues. Germline CDR1 is MDHEN and CDR2 is SYDVKM. Trimming took off 3 bases at V and 7 bases at J, with 10 bases between the two ends. Here the CDR3 reads CASSLLGAQPQHF. CDR3 DNA: TGTGCCAGCAGTTTGTTGGGGGCACAGCCCCAGCATTTT. The variable domain in full, with the rest retrieved from reference TRBV28 and TRBJ1-5, is DVKVTQSSRYLVKRTGEKVFLECVQDMDHENMFWYRQDPGLGLRLIYFSYDVKMKEKGDIPEGYSVSREKKERFSLILESASTNQTSMYLCASSLLGAQPQHFGDGTRLSIL.

The rearrangement links TRBV28 to TRBJ1-3; D call uncertain. Germline values: CDR1 MDHEN, CDR2 SYDVKM. The CDR3 length is 17 residues. Trimming stripped 7 bases from V and 4 bases from J, with 23 bases between. The CDR3 loop is CASKPGLIRDKGNTIYF. The CDR3 coding sequence is TGTGCCAGCAAACCAGGATTGATCCGGGATAAGGGAAACACCATATATTTT.

V is TRBV15 and J is TRBJ2-1, with no clear D. The CDR3 is 16 residues long. The germline CDR1 and CDR2 sequences are LNHNV and YYDKDF (reference sequence). V lost 5 bases, J lost 4 bases, and 18 bases lay in between. DNA for the CDR3: TGTGCCACCAGCGCGGATCTCCATCACTCTTACAATGAGCAGTTCTTC. Residues: CATSADLHHSYNEQFF.

V usage is TRBV10-1 and J usage is TRBJ2-2; D is unresolved. The CDR3 totals 13 residues. Trimming cost V 6 bases and J 3 bases, with 8 bases left between them. Germline V gene data show CDR1 as WNHNN and CDR2 as SYGVQD (reference sequence). The CDR3 DNA reads as TGCGCCAGCAGCTCTAGGGACACCGGGGAGCTGTTTTTT. As protein: CASSSRDTGELFF.

Here the CDR3 DNA reads TGTGCCAGCAGCTTCCTACAGGGGGCAAAATACGAGCAGTACTTC. Its translation: CASSFLQGAKYEQYF. The V gene is TRBV11-2, the J gene TRBJ2-7; 9 bases map to TRBD1. The CDR3 length is 15 residues. The V segment lost 3 bases and the J segment 4 bases; nucleotides outside the gene matches: 7. Germline V gives CDR1 SGHAT, CDR2 FQNNGV.

The rearrangement joins TRBV4-1 to TRBJ2-5; 11 bases are shared with TRBD1. Germline lookup yields CDR1 MGHRA and CDR2 YSYEKL. The CDR3 is 15 residues long. The trim removed 4 bases at V and 5 bases at J, leaving 6 bases unmatched. The CDR3 DNA reads as TGCGCCAGCAGCCCAAGGGACAGGGGGAGCGAGACCCAGTACTTC. This encodes CASSPRDRGSETQYF.

This chain joins TRBV7-9 and TRBJ2-3, with TRBD2 matching over 8 bases. From germline, CDR1 is SEHNR and CDR2 FQNEAQ (reference sequence). The CDR3 has 15 amino acids. V dropped 5 bases and J dropped 5; count of bases not matched to a gene: 9. The CDR3 loop is CASSPGPREGDTQYF. Here the CDR3 DNA reads TGTGCCAGCAGCCCGGGCCCCCGGGAGGGAGATACGCAGTATTTT. Filled out from reference TRBV7-9 and TRBJ2-3, the complete variable domain reads DTGVSQNPRHKITKRGQNVTFRCDPISEHNRLYWYRQTLGQGPEFLTYFQNEAQLEKSRLLSDRFSAERPKGSFSTLEIQRTEQGDSAMYLCASSPGPREGDTQYFGPGTRLTVL.

The chain employs TRBV7-9 and TRBJ2-2, with 11 positions matching TRBD1. Losses at the gene ends were 6 bases for V and 3 bases for J; bases not matched to a gene: 6. There are 16 residues in the CDR3. The germline V gene has CDR1 SEHNR and CDR2 FQNEAQ (reference sequence). The CDR3 region has the DNA TGTGCCAGCAGTCCACCGGGACAGGGGGACACCGGGGAGCTGTTTTTT. This codes for CASSPPGQGDTGELFF.

CDR3 coding DNA: TGTGCCAGCAGCCGGGGTAGCGGGAGGGCCTTAGGAGATACGCAGTATTTT. Amino acids: CASSRGSGRALGDTQYF. The J gene is TRBJ2-3, the V gene TRBV7-2, with 11 bases aligning to TRBD2. This CDR3 region has 17 residues. Unmatched junction bases numbered 12, after V lost 5 bases and J lost 5 bases. Germline CDR1 reads SGHTA; CDR2 reads FQGNSA.

This clone was seen only once. This chain links TRBV29-1 with TRBJ2-1, with no clear D. Germline V gives CDR1 SQVTM, CDR2 ANQGSEA. The V end lost 3 bases, the J end lost 3 bases, and 6 bases lay between the germline ends. CDR3 size: 12 residues. The CDR3 nucleotides are TGCAGCGTTGATGGGCACTACAATGAGCAGTTCTTC. The encoded protein is CSVDGHYNEQFF.

This clone has only one observation. At one end, the junction sequence differs from germline, possibly due to a read error. The identical CDR3 is also encoded by other nucleotide sequences in the sample. This chain joins TRBV27 and TRBJ1-5, with D possibly TRBD1 on 6 matching bases. Germline values: CDR1 MNHEY, CDR2 SMNVEV (reference sequence). The CDR3 is made up of 15 amino acids. The CDR3: CASRLGAVGNQPQHF. The CDR3 DNA is TGTGCTAGCAGATTGGGGGCAGTGGGGAATCAGCCCCAGCATTTT.

J is TRBJ2-7 and V is TRBV19; D gene unclear. The germline gives CDR1 LNHDA, CDR2 SQIVND (reference sequence). V dropped 5 bases and J dropped 0 bases, with 11 bases sitting between them. The CDR3 is 14 residues long. CDR3 sequence: CASSLTVSSYEQYF. DNA of the CDR3: TGTGCCAGTAGTTTAACGGTAAGCTCCTACGAGCAGTACTTC.